The 11 T cell receptor beta chains listed next were all sequenced from one sample in a study of T-cell reconstitution after alpha-beta-depleted transplantation in children (dated by TCRdb to 2016 to 2018). The protocol used for the library was PCR. Sequenced on an Illumina HiSeq 2500. Molecular barcoding was employed in the preparation of TCR libraries, with unique molecular identifiers being used to normalize TCRbeta repertoire quantification. In TCRdb, the public reads were trimmed at Q25 with fastp and aligned with MiXCR, with productive beta chains retained. Rows merge per CDR3 protein into single entries with the most common DNA and genes. Counted in this sample were approximately 350,000 distinct CDR3 sequences; 10% to 13% of them appeared once. Of the sample, approximately 2.3% is held by the ten largest clones. This specimen consisted of PBMCs from the stem cell graft donor, obtained from the stem cell graft. The receptor set was obtained from a human donor who donated a stem cell graft to a child with acute lymphoblastic leukemia.

Ten or more counts support this clonotype. The V call is TRBV5-5, the J call TRBJ2-1; no clear D. The germline V and J ends were trimmed by 3 bases and 9 bases, with 10 bases remaining between them. The CDR3 is 12 amino acids. Germline V gives CDR1 SGHKS, CDR2 YYEKEE (reference sequence). The CDR3 DNA sequence: TGTGCCAGCAGCTCCCTATTATTTGAGCAGTTCTTC. The encoded protein is CASSSLLFEQFF.

This clonotype was observed many times. The chain employs TRBV5-1 and TRBJ1-1; D ambiguous. Germline assignment: CDR1 SGHRS and CDR2 YFSETQ. The CDR3 runs 14 residues. With 0 bases removed from V and 0 bases from J, the gap between germline ends came to 6 bases. The DNA for the CDR3 is TGCGCCAGCAGCTTGGTCCCCGTGAACACTGAAGCTTTCTTT. Residues: CASSLVPVNTEAFF.

Many counts were recorded for this clonotype. The chain links TRBV12-3 or TRBV12-4 to TRBJ2-5; D gene uncertain. This CDR3 has 14 residues. The ends were cut back, 6 bases at V and 0 bases at J, with 11 bases in the middle. CDR3 bases: TGTGCCAGCAGGACTGACTTGAACCAAGAGACCCAGTACTTC. This translates into CASRTDLNQETQYF.

There are a few counts of this clonotype. The chain carries TRBV6-2 or TRBV6-3 and TRBJ2-1; D unclear. Trimming took 2 bases from V and 2 from J, leaving 22 bases between them. The CDR3 loop spans 19 amino acids. Germline CDR1 and CDR2: MNHEY and SVGEGT. The CDR3: CASSYPSILHTTPYNEQFF. The CDR3 DNA is TGTGCCAGCAGTTACCCTTCAATTCTCCATACTACCCCCTACAATGAGCAGTTCTTC.

The chain couples TRBV9 to TRBJ1-1, with 9 bases matching TRBD1. CDR3 length equals 13 residues. V lost 5 bases to trimming and J lost 4 bases; unmatched junction nucleotides: 3. Germline V gene sequence: CDR1 SGDLS, CDR2 YYNGEE. The CDR3 DNA is TGTGCCAGCAGTGGGGACAGGGCCACTGAAGCTTTCTTT. Translated: CASSGDRATEAFF.

This clonotype was counted between two and nine times. The chain couples TRBV28 to TRBJ2-2, with D possibly being TRBD2 (6 bases). Germline V gene lookup returns CDR1 MDHEN and CDR2 SYDVKM. With 5 bases removed from V and 3 bases from J, the gap between germline ends came to 22 bases. This CDR3 has 18 amino acids. CDR3 in amino acids: CASSPRQGRLVYTGELFF. In DNA, the CDR3 is TGTGCCAGCAGTCCCCGTCAAGGGAGGTTGGTGTACACCGGGGAGCTGTTTTTT.

This clonotype showed up many times. The chain has TRBV5-1 and TRBJ2-2; TRBD2 might be the D (6 bases). This CDR3 has 16 amino acids. Trimming pared 4 bases from V and 4 bases from J, leaving 17 bases between. Germline CDR1 and CDR2: SGHRS and YFSETQ. The CDR3 DNA sequence: TGCGCCAGCAGCCATTCTAGCGCCTCTGCCACCGGGGAGCTGTTTTTT. Translation: CASSHSSASATGELFF.

There are a few counts of this clonotype. The chain couples TRBV10-3 to TRBJ2-3, with 14 bases that match TRBD2. Trimming removed 4 bases from V and 4 bases from J; junction bases left unmatched: 4. CDR1 is ENHRY, CDR2 SYGVKD, per germline. The length of the CDR3 is 16 residues. Here the CDR3 reads CAISGLAGGPSDTQYF. The DNA of the CDR3 is TGTGCCATCAGTGGACTAGCGGGAGGGCCGTCAGATACGCAGTATTTT.

This clonotype was seen a handful of times. The genes are TRBV5-5 and TRBJ2-6; 7 bases agree with TRBD1. V dropped 4 bases and J dropped 4; count of bases not matched to a gene: 11. The CDR3 has 17 residues. Germline assignment: CDR1 SGHKS and CDR2 YYEKEE (reference sequence). CDR3 region: CASSPTGVTGGANVLTF. As DNA, the CDR3 is TGTGCCAGCAGCCCAACAGGGGTTACGGGCGGGGCCAACGTCCTGACTTTC. Based on the CDR3 plus reference TRBV5-5 and TRBJ2-6, the full variable domain is DAGVTQSPTHLIKTRGQQVTLRCSPISGHKSVSWYQQVLGQGPQFIFQYYEKEERGRGNFPDRFSARQFPNYSSELNVNALLLGDSALYLCASSPTGVTGGANVLTFGAGSRLTVL.

This clonotype was detected a few times. V and J are TRBV27 and TRBJ2-3; D uncertain. CDR1 and CDR2 from the germline V gene are MNHEY and SMNVEV (reference sequence). The CDR3 consists of 13 residues. The ends were cut back, 0 bases at V and 4 bases at J, with 5 bases in the middle. The CDR3 DNA is TGTGCCAGCAGTTTATCGGCAGCAGATACGCAGTATTTT. Protein: CASSLSAADTQYF.

Notes on this clonotype: Sequence at one end of the junction differs from germline and may be a read error. The chain recombines TRBV7-7 with TRBJ2-1, with a tentative D call TRBD1 (5 bases). In germline, CDR1 is SSHAT, CDR2 FNYEAQ (reference sequence). The CDR3 runs to 13 residues. CDR3 nucleotide sequence: TGTGCTAGCAGCTTAGCCACAGGTTATGAGCAGTTCTTC. It encodes CASSLATGYEQFF.